This is a list of T cell receptor beta chains from one sample in a study of glioma-infiltrating T cells. TCRdb recomputed calls from the multiplex PCR reads with MiXCR, one row per CDR3 protein. The top ten hold around 13% of the sample, which has about 21,000 distinct CDR3 sequences, under 30% seen once. The sequenced sample was glioma tissue, nonneoplastic brain tissue, or PBMCs (not recorded which). The origin of the receptors is a human donor with low-grade glioma or glioblastoma, undergoing nonglioma brain surgery, or in good health (not recorded which). Both conserved end residues are part of each CDR3. Fields, in order: J gene, V gene, clone size, D gene, CDR3 length, CDR3 protein, CDR3 DNA. The D gene is left open where the match is weak. Only part of the rows carry a size: once, few, many, or a class if the clone is expanded.

>TRBJ2-7|TRBV27|many|-|17
CASSLSITRGATYEQYF
TGTGCCAGCAGTTTATCGATAACCCGGGGGGCGACCTACGAGCAGTACTTC
>TRBJ2-1|TRBV6-1|-|TRBD2|14
CASSPLAGWNEQFF
TGTGCCAGCAGTCCACTAGCGGGGTGGAATGAGCAGTTCTTC
>TRBJ1-5|TRBV3-1|few|TRBD1|14
CASSPRTGNQPQHF
TGTGCCAGCAGCCCGAGGACAGGGAATCAGCCCCAGCATTTT
>TRBJ2-5|TRBV7-9|few|TRBD1|15
CASREGTAPQETQYF
TGTGCCAGCAGGGAAGGGACAGCTCCTCAAGAGACCCAGTACTTC
>TRBJ2-1|TRBV6-6|many|-|12
CASSYSRHEQFF
TGTGCCAGCAGTTACTCCAGACATGAGCAGTTCTTC
>TRBJ2-7|TRBV5-4|few|TRBD1|14
CASSAGTGTYEQYF
TGTGCCAGCAGTGCCGGGACAGGGACCTACGAGCAGTACTTC
>TRBJ1-2|TRBV7-9|few|-|13
CASSLEVPNGYTF
TGTGCCAGCAGCTTAGAGGTCCCCAATGGCTACACCTTC
>TRBJ1-5|TRBV18|-|-|15
CASSPGESSNQPQHF
TGTGCCAGCTCACCCGGGGAATCGAGCAATCAGCCCCAGCATTTT
>TRBJ2-1|TRBV6-1|many|-|15
CASRPPGLTYNEQFF
TGTGCCAGCAGACCGCCCGGGCTCACCTACAATGAGCAGTTCTTC
>TRBJ2-7|TRBV12-3/TRBV12-4|few|-|12
CASSWLTYEQYF
TGTGCCAGCAGTTGGCTAACCTACGAGCAGTACTTC
>TRBJ2-1|TRBV28|many|-|13
CASSLDSYNEQFF
TGTGCCAGCAGTCTGGACAGTTACAATGAGCAGTTCTTC
>TRBJ1-6|TRBV2|-|-|17
CASSEEGHSSYNSPLHF
TGTGCCAGCAGTGAAGAGGGACACAGCTCCTATAATTCACCCCTCCACTTT
>TRBJ2-1|TRBV6-1|many|TRBD2|15
CASRDSGGPYNEQFF
TGTGCCAGCAGAGATAGCGGGGGGCCATACAATGAGCAGTTCTTC
>TRBJ1-1|TRBV20-1|many|-|17
CSARAIERWISSPGAFF
TGCAGTGCTAGAGCGATCGAGCGGTGGATATCCAGTCCCGGAGCTTTCTTT
>TRBJ2-1|TRBV20-1|many|-|13
CSARFRGRDEQFF
TGCAGTGCTAGATTTCGAGGCCGCGATGAGCAGTTCTTC
>TRBJ2-7|TRBV6-5|-|-|11
CASRHGPEQYF
TGTGCCAGCAGACATGGTCCCGAGCAGTACTTC